A selection of T cell receptor beta chains follows, all from one sample in a study of blood T cell repertoires in COVID-19. Generated by immunoSEQ multiplex PCR, the TCRdb table keeps only in-frame clones and is missing some. The repertoire holds 140,000 to 150,000 clones, about nine tenths seen once, with approximately 4.3% in the top ten. The source material was PBMCs or T cells enriched from blood (not recorded which). These receptors all come from a man aged 50 to 59 who had recovered from COVID-19. Each CDR3 is given with its conserved first and last residue. Each record gives: J gene, D gene, clone size, V gene, CDR3 length, CDR3 DNA, CDR3 protein. A D gene is named only where the DNA matches it firmly. Size is omitted from some rows. Given values are once, few, many or a class for expanded clones.

j_gene: TRBJ1-2
d_gene: .
abundance: .
v_gene: TRBV27
len: 12
CDR3nt: TGTGCCAGCAGTTTAGAGGGCGCGGGGTACACCTTC
CDR3aa: CASSLEGAGYTF

j_gene: TRBJ1-3
d_gene: .
abundance: .
v_gene: TRBV10-3
len: 15
CDR3nt: TGTGCCATCAGTGATCCGGAGGGCTCTGGAAACACCATATATTTT
CDR3aa: CAISDPEGSGNTIYF

j_gene: TRBJ2-1
d_gene: .
abundance: .
v_gene: TRBV2
len: 14
CDR3nt: TGTGCCAGCTCCACCCTGCAGGTGTACAATGAGCAGTTCTTC
CDR3aa: CASSTLQVYNEQFF

j_gene: TRBJ2-5
d_gene: TRBD2
abundance: .
v_gene: TRBV7-2
len: 17
CDR3nt: TGTGCCAGCAGCTTAGCTACTAGCGGGAGGGCCCAAGAGACCCAGTACTTC
CDR3aa: CASSLATSGRAQETQYF

j_gene: TRBJ2-5
d_gene: TRBD2
abundance: once
v_gene: TRBV10-3
len: 16
CDR3nt: TGTGCCATCAGTGCTGACTGGACTAGCAACGGCGAGACCCAGTACTTC
CDR3aa: CAISADWTSNGETQYF

j_gene: TRBJ2-2
d_gene: .
abundance: .
v_gene: TRBV5-1
len: 16
CDR3nt: TGCGCCAGCAGCCTGAACTGGCCAGGGAACACCGGGGAGCTGTTTTTT
CDR3aa: CASSLNWPGNTGELFF

j_gene: TRBJ2-7
d_gene: .
abundance: few
v_gene: TRBV4-1
len: 15
CDR3nt: TGCGCCAGCAGCCAAGACGGACGGGAAACCTACGAGCAGTACTTC
CDR3aa: CASSQDGRETYEQYF

j_gene: TRBJ2-2
d_gene: TRBD2
abundance: .
v_gene: TRBV5-1
len: 19
CDR3nt: TGCGCCAGCAGTCGGCTGGGACTAGCGGGGGGGCCGGGGACCGGGGAGCTGTTTTTT
CDR3aa: CASSRLGLAGGPGTGELFF

j_gene: TRBJ2-3
d_gene: .
abundance: .
v_gene: TRBV4-2
len: 15
CDR3nt: TGTGCCAGCAGCCAAGGTGGGACTAGCACAGATACGCAGTATTTT
CDR3aa: CASSQGGTSTDTQYF

j_gene: TRBJ1-6
d_gene: .
abundance: .
v_gene: TRBV7-9
len: 16
CDR3nt: TGTGCCAGCAGCTTAGAGCGGGTGTCTCGGGATTCACCCCTCCACTTT
CDR3aa: CASSLERVSRDSPLHF

j_gene: TRBJ1-1
d_gene: .
abundance: .
v_gene: TRBV24-1
len: 13
CDR3nt: TGTGCCACCAGTGATCGGGGTAGGACTGAAGCTTTCTTT
CDR3aa: CATSDRGRTEAFF

j_gene: TRBJ1-6
d_gene: TRBD1
abundance: once
v_gene: TRBV7-2
len: 17
CDR3nt: TGTGCCAGCAGCCACAGGATTCCCTCACAGGGGTCAACACCCCTCCACTTT
CDR3aa: CASSHRIPSQGSTPLHF

j_gene: TRBJ1-5
d_gene: .
abundance: .
v_gene: TRBV28
len: 18
CDR3nt: TGTGCCAGCAGTTCCCCTATAGGGGGGGGGTATAGCAATCAGCCCCAGCATTTT
CDR3aa: CASSSPIGGGYSNQPQHF

j_gene: TRBJ1-4
d_gene: .
abundance: .
v_gene: TRBV18
len: 13
CDR3nt: TGTGCCAGCTCGCAGGGTTCTAATGAAAAACTGTTTTTT
CDR3aa: CASSQGSNEKLFF

j_gene: TRBJ2-1
d_gene: TRBD2
abundance: .
v_gene: TRBV2
len: 17
CDR3nt: TGTGCCAGCAGTGAAGAGATAACTAGCGGGAGAAAGAATGAGCAGTTCTTC
CDR3aa: CASSEEITSGRKNEQFF

j_gene: TRBJ2-1
d_gene: .
abundance: few
v_gene: TRBV5-1
len: 13
CDR3nt: TGCGCCAGCAGCTTGGACAGTTACAATGAGCAGTTCTTC
CDR3aa: CASSLDSYNEQFF

j_gene: TRBJ1-6
d_gene: .
abundance: .
v_gene: TRBV9
len: 14
CDR3nt: TGTGCCAGCAGCCAACAGGGATATAATTCACCCCTCCACTTT
CDR3aa: CASSQQGYNSPLHF

j_gene: TRBJ2-2
d_gene: .
abundance: .
v_gene: TRBV24-1
len: 15
CDR3nt: TGTGCCACCAGTGGCCTGACAGGGAACACCGGGGAGCTGTTTTTT
CDR3aa: CATSGLTGNTGELFF

j_gene: TRBJ1-1
d_gene: .
abundance: .
v_gene: TRBV24-1
len: 15
CDR3nt: TGTGCCACCAGTGGAGGCAGGGGCCGGGACACTGAAGCTTTCTTT
CDR3aa: CATSGGRGRDTEAFF

j_gene: TRBJ2-5
d_gene: .
abundance: once
v_gene: TRBV18
len: 13
CDR3nt: TGTGCCAGCTCACAACACGTACAAGAGACCCAGTACTTC
CDR3aa: CASSQHVQETQYF

j_gene: TRBJ1-2
d_gene: TRBD1
abundance: .
v_gene: TRBV6-2/TRBV6-3
len: 14
CDR3nt: TGTGCCAGCAGTTACTCGGGACAGAGCTATGGCTACACCTTC
CDR3aa: CASSYSGQSYGYTF

j_gene: TRBJ1-6
d_gene: .
abundance: once
v_gene: TRBV19
len: 15
CDR3nt: TGTGCCAGTAGTATTTCGGGGGGGCAAGACTCACCCCTCCACTTT
CDR3aa: CASSISGGQDSPLHF

j_gene: TRBJ1-5
d_gene: TRBD1
abundance: .
v_gene: TRBV12-5
len: 17
CDR3nt: TGTGCTAGTGGTTTGGACCCGACAGGGGAGAGCAATCAGCCCCAGCATTTT
CDR3aa: CASGLDPTGESNQPQHF

j_gene: TRBJ2-1
d_gene: TRBD2
abundance: .
v_gene: TRBV7-3
len: 16
CDR3nt: TGTGCCAGCAGCATCTCAAGCGGGGGGGCCTACAATGAGCAGTTCTTC
CDR3aa: CASSISSGGAYNEQFF